This T cell receptor beta chain was identified during a study of T cell clonotyping in hematopoietic cell transplantation. The table came from immunoSEQ multiplex PCR; TCRdb's copy has only in-frame clones and leaves some out. The profile shows more than 25,000 clones, 85% to 95% of them singletons. Germline V gene lookup returns CDR1 MDHEN and CDR2 SYDVKM. Trimming cost V 8 bases and J 1 base; bases outside gene matches: 10. The CDR3 spans 16 residues. A remark on this clone: Its cognate antigen is unknown.

As for time point: recipient sample about 28 days before transplant, after cytoreduction. Study-wide findings and caveats: Few recipient clonotypes overlapped donors; over 95% were de novo at given depth.

This sequence was found in a man aged 50 or older with acute myeloid leukemia. Some clones in this sample may be carry-over from other donors' samples. The chain couples TRBV28 to TRBJ1-1, with 10 bases matching TRBD1. The material was peripheral blood mononuclear cells, obtained before stem cell transplant. The CDR3 spells CASQIGGTGANTEAFF. The CDR3, as DNA: TGTGCCAGCCAGATAGGGGGGACAGGGGCGAACACTGAAGCTTTCTTT.